This T cell receptor (beta chain) derives from a study of T cell changes during pregnancy in multiple sclerosis. Profiling relied on immunoSEQ multiplex PCR, and the TCRdb table lists in-frame clones only, not all of them. The sample consists of about 73,000 clones, approximately 92% of them appearing once. The CDR3 covers 14 residues. Germline CDR1 SSHAT, CDR2 FNYEAQ (reference sequence). With respect to this clone: At one of its ends the junction is not consistent with the germline gene, which may arise from a read error.

This chain connects TRBV7-7 to TRBJ2-5, with 7 nucleotides matching TRBD2. This clonotype was obtained from a female donor in good health, enrolled as a control in a pregnancy study. Here the sequenced sample was peripheral blood, taken in the second trimester of pregnancy. DNA of the CDR3: TGTGCTAGCAGCTTCACAGCGGGACAAGAGACCCAGTACTTC. Protein sequence: CASSFTAGQETQYF.